This T cell receptor beta chain was identified in a study of neoadjuvant anti-PD-1 for oral cavity cancer. Overall study: Patients without progression received a fourth nivolumab dose around day 43, then surgical resection on days 50-56.

Study-wide results and caveats: With a few patients per group, TCR findings need larger cohorts.

A single count supports this clone. Its cognate antigen is unknown. TCRdb's copy holds only in-frame clones and misses some; the assay was immunoSEQ multiplex PCR. Of roughly 67,000 clones in the sample, around four fifths were seen once. Trimming stripped 0 bases from V and 1 base from J, with 10 bases between. Germline values: CDR1 SGHVS, CDR2 FQNEAQ. The CDR3 runs to 16 residues. These newly diagnosed stage II-IVA oral cavity squamous cell carcinoma patients had no prior systemic or radiation treatment. The origin of this receptor is a person between 40 and 79 years old with oral cavity squamous cell carcinoma. This specimen consisted of PBMCs, obtained before nivolumab (anti-PD-1) treatment. The rearrangement links TRBV7-8 to TRBJ2-1; TRBD2 is a possible D gene (5 bases). The chain's CDR3 is CASSLAPLASYNEQFF. CDR3 bases: TGTGCCAGCAGCTTAGCTCCCCTAGCTTCCTACAATGAGCAGTTCTTC.